The rows below give T cell receptor beta chains drawn from one sample of a study of Tregs in tolerant kidney transplant recipients. The assay was immunoSEQ multiplex PCR, and TCRdb's table has in-frame clones only and misses some. The sample includes approximately 45,000 clones, around 95% of them seen just once. Antigens of these TCRs are unknown. The sample consisted of Tregs from blood cultured with allogeneic cells. These receptors originate from a human donor in good health. Each CDR3 is given with its conserved first and last residue. D genes are given only for firm matches. Clone size is not always given. Where it is, it says once, few, many or a class for expanded clones.

V: TRBV30
D: -
size: -
J: TRBJ2-5
DNA: TGTGCCTGGAGTGTAATAGGGGCGACGGAGACCCAGTACTTC
CDR3: CAWSVIGATETQYF

V: TRBV12-5
D: TRBD1
size: -
J: TRBJ2-5
DNA: TGTGCTAGTGGTTTGGAGACAGGGGTGAGCCAAGAGACCCAGTACTTC
CDR3: CASGLETGVSQETQYF

V: TRBV10-1
D: -
size: -
J: TRBJ2-3
DNA: TGCGCCAGCAGTGAGTGGGGAACAGATACGCAGTATTTT
CDR3: CASSEWGTDTQYF

V: TRBV5-6
D: -
size: -
J: TRBJ1-6
DNA: TGTGCCAGCAGCTTGACGGGGGCGGCTTCACCCCTCCACTTT
CDR3: CASSLTGAASPLHF

V: TRBV6-5
D: -
size: -
J: TRBJ2-1
DNA: TGTGCCAGCAGTTACGACTTCTACAATGAGCAGTTCTTC
CDR3: CASSYDFYNEQFF

V: TRBV11-2
D: TRBD1
size: -
J: TRBJ2-2
DNA: TGTGCCAGCAGCTGGACAGGGGACAACACCGGGGAGCTGTTTTTT
CDR3: CASSWTGDNTGELFF

V: TRBV19
D: TRBD1
size: -
J: TRBJ2-4
DNA: TGTGCCAGTAGTATAAGGGGGCTCTGGTACTTC
CDR3: CASSIRGLWYF

V: TRBV30
D: TRBD2
size: -
J: TRBJ2-5
DNA: TGTGCCTGGAGTGTACTAGCGGGAGGGGAGACCCAGTACTTC
CDR3: CAWSVLAGGETQYF

V: TRBV5-1
D: TRBD2
size: -
J: TRBJ2-5
DNA: TGCGCCAGCAGCTTGTCCCCGGGAGGCAGTGAGACCCAGTACTTC
CDR3: CASSLSPGGSETQYF

V: TRBV7-2
D: -
size: -
J: TRBJ2-3
DNA: TGTGCCAGCAGCTACTTATTCGATACGCAGTATTTT
CDR3: CASSYLFDTQYF

V: TRBV5-8
D: -
size: few
J: TRBJ1-2
DNA: TGTGCCAGCAGCATACAACGCCCCGAGACGGTTAACTATGGCTACACCTTC
CDR3: CASSIQRPETVNYGYTF

V: TRBV5-1
D: -
size: -
J: TRBJ2-1
DNA: TGCGCCAGCAGCCCGGGACCCCTTGGGGCCTACAATGAGCAGTTCTTC
CDR3: CASSPGPLGAYNEQFF

V: TRBV28
D: -
size: -
J: TRBJ1-2
DNA: TGTGCCAGCAGGCCCCCGCAGCTTAACTATGGCTACACCTTC
CDR3: CASRPPQLNYGYTF

V: TRBV10-3
D: -
size: -
J: TRBJ1-1
DNA: TGTGCCATCAGTGACAAACCCAACACTGAAGCTTTCTTT
CDR3: CAISDKPNTEAFF

V: TRBV5-4
D: -
size: -
J: TRBJ1-6
DNA: TGTGCCAGCAGCTTGCAGGGACGTGATTCACCCCTCCACTTT
CDR3: CASSLQGRDSPLHF

V: TRBV7-8
D: TRBD1
size: -
J: TRBJ1-2
DNA: TGTGCCAGCAGCTGGGGACAGGGGGCCTATGGCTACACCTTC
CDR3: CASSWGQGAYGYTF

V: TRBV18
D: -
size: -
J: TRBJ2-4
DNA: TGTGCCAGCTCACCAGAAGGGCTAAACATTCAGTACTTC
CDR3: CASSPEGLNIQYF

V: TRBV5-4
D: -
size: -
J: TRBJ1-3
DNA: TGTGCCAGCAGCTTCGGGGGCAGGGTTCGCTCTGGAAACACCATATATTTT
CDR3: CASSFGGRVRSGNTIYF

V: TRBV5-4
D: TRBD1
size: -
J: TRBJ1-2
DNA: TGTGCCAGCAGCTCGGGACAGGGGACGGGCTATGGCTACACCTTC
CDR3: CASSSGQGTGYGYTF

V: TRBV6-1
D: -
size: -
J: TRBJ1-1
DNA: TGTGCCAGTCTAATATCGAAGGGCACTGAAGCTTTCTTT
CDR3: CASLISKGTEAFF

V: TRBV9
D: TRBD2
size: -
J: TRBJ2-3
DNA: TGTGCCAGCAGAAAGGGACTAGCTGGTCGGGATACGCAGTATTTT
CDR3: CASRKGLAGRDTQYF

V: TRBV5-1
D: -
size: few
J: TRBJ2-7
DNA: TGCGCCAGCAGCTTGGCCGGTATCGAGCAGTACTTC
CDR3: CASSLAGIEQYF

V: TRBV7-9
D: -
size: -
J: TRBJ1-3
DNA: TGTGCCAGCAGCTTACCCAACTCGGCCATATATTTT
CDR3: CASSLPNSAIYF

V: TRBV14
D: -
size: -
J: TRBJ1-1
DNA: TGTGCCAGCAGCCTTCAGGGTATGGTCACTGAAGCTTTCTTT
CDR3: CASSLQGMVTEAFF

V: TRBV28
D: -
size: -
J: TRBJ1-6
DNA: TGTGCCAGCAGTTTGGCCAATTCACCCCTCCACTTT
CDR3: CASSLANSPLHF

V: TRBV7-7
D: -
size: -
J: TRBJ2-2
DNA: TGTGCCAGCAGCCCGACCCCTAGGAACACCGGGGAGCTGTTTTTT
CDR3: CASSPTPRNTGELFF

V: TRBV5-1
D: -
size: -
J: TRBJ2-7
DNA: TGCGCCAGCAGCTTGGTAGGGGCAACCTCCTACGAGCAGTACTTC
CDR3: CASSLVGATSYEQYF

V: TRBV2
D: -
size: -
J: TRBJ2-5
DNA: TGTGCCAGCAAACGCGACCAAGAGACCCAGTACTTC
CDR3: CASKRDQETQYF

V: TRBV7-2
D: -
size: -
J: TRBJ1-3
DNA: TGTGCCAGCAGCTTAAGGCGGGGATCTGGAAACACCATATATTTT
CDR3: CASSLRRGSGNTIYF

V: TRBV7-7
D: TRBD1
size: -
J: TRBJ2-5
DNA: TGTGCCAGCAGCCGCCGGACAGGGGTTGAGACCCAGTACTTC
CDR3: CASSRRTGVETQYF

V: TRBV11-2
D: -
size: -
J: TRBJ1-1
DNA: TGTGCCAGCAGCCAAGGGCTTGGACAGATTAACACTGAAGCTTTCTTT
CDR3: CASSQGLGQINTEAFF

V: TRBV10-3
D: -
size: -
J: TRBJ1-1
DNA: TGTGCCATCAGTGAGACCTATGGGAGGGTCGCAGCTTTCTTT
CDR3: CAISETYGRVAAFF

V: TRBV29-1
D: -
size: -
J: TRBJ2-7
DNA: TGCAGCGTTTCATGGGACTCCTACGAGCAGTACTTC
CDR3: CSVSWDSYEQYF

V: TRBV6-5
D: TRBD2
size: once
J: TRBJ2-1
DNA: TGTGCCAGCAGTTATACTAGCGGGAGTTACAATGAGCAGTTCTTC
CDR3: CASSYTSGSYNEQFF

V: TRBV5-1
D: -
size: -
J: TRBJ2-7
DNA: TGCGCCAGCAGCTTGGGTGGGGGGACGACCTACGAGCAGTACTTC
CDR3: CASSLGGGTTYEQYF

V: TRBV7-9
D: -
size: -
J: TRBJ1-2
DNA: TGTGCCAGCAGCTTAGGGGGAGGCTGGAATGGCTACACCTTC
CDR3: CASSLGGGWNGYTF

V: TRBV29-1
D: -
size: -
J: TRBJ1-1
DNA: TGCAGCGTCGGGAGGAACACTGAAGCTTTCTTT
CDR3: CSVGRNTEAFF

V: TRBV9
D: TRBD2
size: -
J: TRBJ2-3
DNA: TGTGCCAGCAGCGTAGAACTAGCGACAGATACGCAGTATTTT
CDR3: CASSVELATDTQYF

V: TRBV12-5
D: TRBD1
size: -
J: TRBJ1-5
DNA: TGTGCTAGTGGTCCCTGGGGGACAGGGGTCCAGCCCCAGCATTTT
CDR3: CASGPWGTGVQPQHF

V: TRBV7-9
D: -
size: few
J: TRBJ1-4
DNA: TGTGCCAGCAGCTTAGCGAGATCCCTTAATGAAAAACTGTTTTTT
CDR3: CASSLARSLNEKLFF

V: TRBV2
D: -
size: -
J: TRBJ1-2
DNA: TGTGCCAGCAGTGAGCAGGGCAACCTCATTAACTATGGCTACACCTTC
CDR3: CASSEQGNLINYGYTF

V: TRBV10-3
D: -
size: -
J: TRBJ1-2
DNA: TGTGCCATCAGTGAGTATACAGGGATTGGCTACACCTTC
CDR3: CAISEYTGIGYTF

V: TRBV6-6
D: -
size: -
J: TRBJ1-2
DNA: TGTGCCAGCAGTTACTCGAAGTACACCGACTATGGCTACACCTTC
CDR3: CASSYSKYTDYGYTF

V: TRBV6-4
D: TRBD2
size: -
J: TRBJ2-1
DNA: TGTGCCAGCAGCGAGACTAGCGGGAGTGCAAATGAGCAGTTCTTC
CDR3: CASSETSGSANEQFF

V: TRBV4-1
D: -
size: -
J: TRBJ1-4
DNA: TGCGCCAGCAGCCAACGCACAGGGATGAGGGATGAAAAACTGTTTTTT
CDR3: CASSQRTGMRDEKLFF

V: TRBV18
D: -
size: -
J: TRBJ2-4
DNA: TGTGCCAGCTCACCACGCCAGGGACTAGCCAAAAACATTCAGTACTTC
CDR3: CASSPRQGLAKNIQYF

V: TRBV6-5
D: TRBD1
size: -
J: TRBJ2-7
DNA: TGTGCCAGCGGATACAGGGGCGAGCAGTACTTC
CDR3: CASGYRGEQYF

V: TRBV5-1
D: -
size: -
J: TRBJ2-3
DNA: TGCGCCAGCAGCTTGGCGGGTTCAGATACGCAGTATTTT
CDR3: CASSLAGSDTQYF

V: TRBV7-9
D: -
size: once
J: TRBJ1-4
DNA: TGTGCCAGCAGCTCAAGACAGGTTGCAACTAATGAAAAACTGTTTTTT
CDR3: CASSSRQVATNEKLFF

V: TRBV5-1
D: -
size: -
J: TRBJ2-7
DNA: TGCGCCAGCAGCTTGGGGACTCCACGGGGGTCCTACGAGCAGTACTTC
CDR3: CASSLGTPRGSYEQYF

V: TRBV10-3
D: -
size: -
J: TRBJ1-1
DNA: TGTGCCATCAGTGAGTATAAGGGTCCGAACACTGAAGCTTTCTTT
CDR3: CAISEYKGPNTEAFF

V: TRBV2
D: -
size: -
J: TRBJ2-2
DNA: TGTGCCAGCAGATACAGGGTCCGAAACACCGGGGAGCTGTTTTTT
CDR3: CASRYRVRNTGELFF

V: TRBV6-4
D: TRBD1
size: once
J: TRBJ2-2
DNA: TGTGCCAGCAGCAGGGACAGGGCCGCCGGGGAGCTGTTTTTT
CDR3: CASSRDRAAGELFF

V: TRBV7-6
D: -
size: once
J: TRBJ2-7
DNA: TGTGCCAGCAGCTCAACAGCCTACGAGCAGTACTTC
CDR3: CASSSTAYEQYF

V: TRBV27
D: -
size: few
J: TRBJ2-4
DNA: TGTGCCAGCAGGGGGATGGCCAAAAACATTCAGTACTTC
CDR3: CASRGMAKNIQYF